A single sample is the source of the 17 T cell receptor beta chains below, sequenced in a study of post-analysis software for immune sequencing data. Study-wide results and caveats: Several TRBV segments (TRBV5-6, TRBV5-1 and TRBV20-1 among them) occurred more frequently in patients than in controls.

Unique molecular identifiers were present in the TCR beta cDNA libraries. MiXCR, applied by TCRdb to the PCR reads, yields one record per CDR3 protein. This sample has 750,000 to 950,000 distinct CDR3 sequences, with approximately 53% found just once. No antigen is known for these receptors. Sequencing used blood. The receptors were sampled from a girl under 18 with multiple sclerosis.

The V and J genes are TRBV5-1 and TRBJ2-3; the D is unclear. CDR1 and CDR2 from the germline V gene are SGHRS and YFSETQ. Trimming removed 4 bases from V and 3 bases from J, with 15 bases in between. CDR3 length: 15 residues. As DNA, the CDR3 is TGCGCCAGCAGCCGAGGATTGGAGATGACAGATACGCAGTATTTT. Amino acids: CASSRGLEMTDTQYF. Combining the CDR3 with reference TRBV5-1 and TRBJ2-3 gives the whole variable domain KAGVTQTPRYLIKTRGQQVTLSCSPISGHRSVSWYQQTPGQGLQFLFEYFSETQRNKGNFPGRFSGRQFSNSRSEMNVSTLELGDSALYLCASSRGLEMTDTQYFGPGTRLTVL.

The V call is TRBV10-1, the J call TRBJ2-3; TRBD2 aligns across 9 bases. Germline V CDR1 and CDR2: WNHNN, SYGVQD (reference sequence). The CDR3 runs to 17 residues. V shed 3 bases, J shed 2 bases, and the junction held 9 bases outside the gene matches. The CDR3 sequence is CASSDSPIAGDTDTQYF. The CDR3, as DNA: TGCGCCAGCAGTGATTCCCCAATAGCGGGGGACACAGATACGCAGTATTTT.

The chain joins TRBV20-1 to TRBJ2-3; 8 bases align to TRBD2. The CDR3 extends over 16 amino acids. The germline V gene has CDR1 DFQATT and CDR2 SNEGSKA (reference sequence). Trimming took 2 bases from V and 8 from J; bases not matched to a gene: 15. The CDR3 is CSARKLAEGSFGTQYF. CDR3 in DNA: TGCAGTGCTAGAAAACTAGCGGAGGGTAGTTTTGGTACGCAGTATTTT.

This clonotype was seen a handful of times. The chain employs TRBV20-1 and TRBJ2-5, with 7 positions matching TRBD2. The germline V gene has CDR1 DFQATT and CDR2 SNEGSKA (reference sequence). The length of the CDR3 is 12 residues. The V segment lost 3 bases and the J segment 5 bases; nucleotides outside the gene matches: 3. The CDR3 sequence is CSARQLAETQYF. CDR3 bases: TGCAGTGCTAGGCAACTAGCGGAGACCCAGTACTTC.

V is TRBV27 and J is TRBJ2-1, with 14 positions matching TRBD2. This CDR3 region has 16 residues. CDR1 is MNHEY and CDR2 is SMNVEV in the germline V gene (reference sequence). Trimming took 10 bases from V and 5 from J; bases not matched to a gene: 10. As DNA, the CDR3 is TGTGCCACGTGGCGGCCGGGACTAGCGGGAGACAATGAGCAGTTCTTC. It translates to CATWRPGLAGDNEQFF.

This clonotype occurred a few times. The CDR3 region is CSALTPGTQYF. CDR3 bases: TGCAGCGCCCTGACCCCCGGTACGCAGTATTTT. This chain connects TRBV29-1 to TRBJ2-3; no clear D gene. V was trimmed by 7 bases and J by 8 bases, leaving 13 bases between them. From germline, CDR1 is SQVTM and CDR2 ANQGSEA. This CDR3 has 11 amino acids.

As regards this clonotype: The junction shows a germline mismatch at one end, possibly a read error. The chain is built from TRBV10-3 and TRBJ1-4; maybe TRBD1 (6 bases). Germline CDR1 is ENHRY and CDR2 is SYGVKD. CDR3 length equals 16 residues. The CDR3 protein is CAISGDPTGANGKLFF. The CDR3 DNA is TGTGCCATCAGTGGGGACCCGACAGGCGCTAATGGAAAACTGTTTTTT.

For the CDR3, the DNA is TGCAGTGCTAGAGATCCGATTTCCGGGACTGAAAGGCGGTTCTTC. Translation: CSARDPISGTERRFF. The gene calls are TRBV20-1 and TRBJ2-1; the D gene is possibly TRBD2 (6 bases). V was cut by 0 bases and J by 15 bases, with 24 bases left in between. This CDR3 region has 15 residues. The germline gives CDR1 DFQATT, CDR2 SNEGSKA (reference sequence).

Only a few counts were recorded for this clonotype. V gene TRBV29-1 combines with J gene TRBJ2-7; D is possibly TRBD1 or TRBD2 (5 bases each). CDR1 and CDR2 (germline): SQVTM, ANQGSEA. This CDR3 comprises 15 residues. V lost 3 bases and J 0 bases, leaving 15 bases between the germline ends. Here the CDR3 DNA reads TGCAGCGTTGATCTGGGACCCAGGAGCTCCTACGAGCAGTACTTC. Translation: CSVDLGPRSSYEQYF.

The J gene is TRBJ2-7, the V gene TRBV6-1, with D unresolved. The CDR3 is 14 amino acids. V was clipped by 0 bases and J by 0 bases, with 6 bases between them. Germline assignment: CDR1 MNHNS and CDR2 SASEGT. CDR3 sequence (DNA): TGTGCCAGCAGTGAAGCCACACCCTCCTACGAGCAGTACTTC. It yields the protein CASSEATPSYEQYF.

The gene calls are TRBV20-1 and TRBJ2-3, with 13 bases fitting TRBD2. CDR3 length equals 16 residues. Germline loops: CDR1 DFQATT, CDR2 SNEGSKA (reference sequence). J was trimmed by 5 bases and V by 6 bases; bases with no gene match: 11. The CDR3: CSAIKLAGGPLDTQYF. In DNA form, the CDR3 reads TGCAGTGCAATCAAACTAGCGGGGGGGCCGCTAGATACGCAGTATTTT.

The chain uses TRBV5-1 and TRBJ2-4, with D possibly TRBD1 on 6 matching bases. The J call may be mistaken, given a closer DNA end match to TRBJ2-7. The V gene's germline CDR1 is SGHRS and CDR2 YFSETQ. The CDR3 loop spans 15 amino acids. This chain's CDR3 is CASSLAQGYPYEQYF. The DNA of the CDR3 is TGCGCCAGCAGCTTGGCACAGGGCTACCCCTACGAGCAGTACTTC.

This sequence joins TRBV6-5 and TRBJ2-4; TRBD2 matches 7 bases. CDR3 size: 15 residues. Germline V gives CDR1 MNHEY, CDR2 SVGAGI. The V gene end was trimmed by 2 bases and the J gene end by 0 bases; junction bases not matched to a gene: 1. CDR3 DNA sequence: TGTGCCAGCAGTTACGCGGGGGTAGCCAAAAACATTCAGTACTTC. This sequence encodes CASSYAGVAKNIQYF.

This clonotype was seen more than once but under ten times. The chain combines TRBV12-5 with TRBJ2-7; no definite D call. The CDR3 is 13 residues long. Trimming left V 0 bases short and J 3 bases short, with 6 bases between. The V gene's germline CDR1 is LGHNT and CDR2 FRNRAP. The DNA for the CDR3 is TGTGCTAGTGGTTTGGTACGGAGCTACGAGCAGTACTTC. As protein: CASGLVRSYEQYF.

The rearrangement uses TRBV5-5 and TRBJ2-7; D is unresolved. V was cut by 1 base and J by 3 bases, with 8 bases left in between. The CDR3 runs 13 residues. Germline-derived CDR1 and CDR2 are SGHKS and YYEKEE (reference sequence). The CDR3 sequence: CASSLNGFYEQYF. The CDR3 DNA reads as TGTGCCAGCAGCTTGAACGGATTCTACGAGCAGTACTTC.

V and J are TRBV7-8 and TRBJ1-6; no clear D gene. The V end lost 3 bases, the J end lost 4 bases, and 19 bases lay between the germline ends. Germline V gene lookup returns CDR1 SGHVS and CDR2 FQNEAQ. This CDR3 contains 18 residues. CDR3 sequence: CASSLGIEKGTYNSPLHF. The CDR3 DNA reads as TGTGCCAGCAGCTTGGGGATCGAGAAGGGTACATATAATTCACCCCTCCACTTT.

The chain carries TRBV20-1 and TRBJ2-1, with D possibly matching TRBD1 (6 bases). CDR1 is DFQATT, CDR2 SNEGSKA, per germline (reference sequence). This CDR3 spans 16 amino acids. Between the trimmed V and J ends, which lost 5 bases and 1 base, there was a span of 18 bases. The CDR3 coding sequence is TGCAGTGCTGGATCGTACAGGGCGCTTTCCTACAATGAGCAGTTCTTC. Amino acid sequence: CSAGSYRALSYNEQFF.